The entry below gives a single TCR beta chain sequence along with its context. Antigen specificity is unknown. Described time point: week 11, during vaccination. Vaccinated patients received 300 ug of mutant IDH1 20-mer peptide per dose, with topical imiquimod. This sample stems from a study of a mutant IDH1 vaccine in newly diagnosed glioma. The overall study: Patients began vaccination 4-6 weeks after radiotherapy alone, or with temozolomide cycles. Of the patients given treatment, approximately 60% were male and around 38% were female, and a mean age of about 44 years was recorded.

General study results and limits: No link was apparently found between pseudoprogression and changes in top peripheral T cell clonotypes. Researchers report vaccine-induced immune responses in less than 95% of patients.

TCRdb's table, derived via immunoSEQ multiplex PCR, lists solely in-frame clones and lacks some. The data hold 57,000 or so clones, with roughly 80% observed a single time. The J segment lost 3 bases and the V segment lost 6 bases, leaving 6 bases of the junction unmatched. The CDR3 runs to 15 residues. The germline V gene has CDR1 SNHLY and CDR2 FYNNEI. V usage is TRBV2 and J usage is TRBJ2-3; 10 bases align to TRBD2. The TCR sequence derives from a man aged 30-40 years with glioma. The specimen was PBMCs, collected from a glioma patient whose treatment included an IDH1 peptide vaccine. Written as DNA, the CDR3 is TGTGCCAGCAGCCCCCCGGGACTAGCGACAGATACGCAGTATTTT. It yields the protein CASSPPGLATDTQYF.